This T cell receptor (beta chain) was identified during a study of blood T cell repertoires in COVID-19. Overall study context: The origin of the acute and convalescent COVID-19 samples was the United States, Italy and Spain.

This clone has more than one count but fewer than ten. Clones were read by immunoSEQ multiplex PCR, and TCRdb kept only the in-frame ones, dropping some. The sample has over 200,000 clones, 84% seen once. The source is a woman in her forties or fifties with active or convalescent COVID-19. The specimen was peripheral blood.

The CDR3 is CASSMGTLNQPQHF. The CDR3 DNA is TGTGCCAGTAGTATGGGCACCCTAAATCAGCCCCAGCATTTT. This chain joins TRBV19 and TRBJ1-5; D gene ambiguous. The germline V and J ends were trimmed by 3 bases and 4 bases, with 10 bases remaining between them. CDR1 and CDR2 (germline): LNHDA, SQIVND (reference sequence). This CDR3 is built from 14 residues.